What follows are 5 T cell receptor beta chains derived from one specimen sequenced in a study of vaccination and CD4 T cells after COVID-19. Treatment indicated: roughly ten-day PBMC culture with coronavirus spike peptide pools or control peptides (ViraFEST assay). Antigens for these TCRs are unknown. Sequenced with the Oncomine TCR Beta short-read assay was DNA taken from cultured CD4+ T cells. TCRdb recomputed calls from the PCR reads with MiXCR, one row per CDR3 protein. The data show 10,000 to 11,000 distinct CDR3 sequences, around 59% seen once. Sequences were obtained from CD4+ T cells from blood, cultured in vitro. Receptors originate from a human donor who had recovered from COVID-19.

The chain is built from TRBV7-3 and TRBJ1-6; unclear D gene. The CDR3 totals 15 residues. The V gene's germline CDR1 is SGHTA and CDR2 FQGTGA. The V and J ends lost 0 bases and 7 bases respectively, with 10 bases between them. The CDR3, as DNA: TGTGCCAGCAGCTTAACGGGGAAGGTGAATTCACCCCTCCACTTT. Translating it yields CASSLTGKVNSPLHF.

This clonotype was seen only a few times. The chain links TRBV20-1 to TRBJ1-3; tentative D call: TRBD1 (6 bases). Per the germline V gene, CDR1 is DFQATT and CDR2 is SNEGSKA (reference sequence). V was pared by 6 bases and J by 4 bases, with 16 bases between. The CDR3 totals 14 residues. CDR3 residues: CSATYPGDGNTIYF. As DNA, the CDR3 is TGCAGTGCCACTTATCCAGGGGACGGAAACACCATATATTTT.

The rearrangement links TRBV6-1 to TRBJ1-2; TRBD1 matches 8 bases. V gave up 8 bases and J gave up 2 bases; unmatched junction bases: 1. The CDR3 consists of 12 residues. From germline, CDR1 is MNHNS and CDR2 SASEGT. The CDR3 reads CASHRGNYGYTF. CDR3 nucleotides: TGTGCCAGCCACAGGGGGAACTATGGCTACACCTTC.

This clonotype was seen a handful of times. The chain carries TRBV20-1 and TRBJ1-2; no reliable D call. Germline CDR1 is DFQATT and CDR2 is SNEGSKA (reference sequence). The CDR3 extends over 12 amino acids. The germline V and J ends were trimmed by 6 bases and 6 bases, with 14 bases remaining between them. The CDR3 reads CSARGYMNGYTF. CDR3 DNA: TGCAGTGCCCGCGGGTATATGAATGGCTACACCTTC.

This clonotype was counted between two and nine times. The genes are TRBV5-1 and TRBJ1-4; 11 nucleotides agree with TRBD1. V shed 0 bases, J shed 7 bases, and the junction held 8 bases outside the gene matches. Germline lookup yields CDR1 SGHRS and CDR2 YFSETQ. This CDR3 comprises 17 residues. The CDR3 loop reads CASSLAVLGTGGEKLFF. The CDR3 region has the DNA TGCGCCAGCAGCTTGGCCGTACTAGGGACAGGGGGTGAAAAACTGTTTTTT.